What follows are 6 T cell receptor beta chains derived from one specimen sequenced in a study of CD8+ T cells in alopecia areata. RNA was isolated and reverse transcribed to cDNA, the sequencing template. Data came from immunoSEQ multiplex PCR; TCRdb stores just in-frame clones and leaves some out. The data show 120,000 or so clones, 35% to 40% seen once. Material for sequencing was CD4+ T cells sorted from blood. The receptors were sampled from a human donor with alopecia areata.

This clone was seen more than once but under ten times. This sequence joins TRBV18 and TRBJ2-7, with D maybe TRBD2 (5 bases). V was trimmed by 2 bases and J by 3 bases, leaving 14 bases between them. The V gene's germline CDR1 is KGHSH and CDR2 LQKENI. CDR3 length: 15 residues. The chain's CDR3 is CASSPSWRADYEQYF. As DNA, the CDR3 is TGTGCCAGCTCACCAAGTTGGCGGGCGGACTACGAGCAGTACTTC.

J is TRBJ2-3 and V is TRBV18, with D perhaps matching TRBD2 (5 bases). Trimming stripped 6 bases from V and 2 bases from J, with 12 bases between. This CDR3 spans 14 amino acids. In germline, CDR1 is KGHSH, CDR2 LQKENI. The chain's CDR3 is CASSPPSFTDTQYF. The CDR3, as DNA: TGTGCCAGCTCCCCCCCTAGCTTCACAGATACGCAGTATTTT.

The rearrangement uses TRBV29-1 and TRBJ1-1, with 7 bases that match TRBD1. The length of the CDR3 is 11 residues. Germline CDR1 SQVTM, CDR2 ANQGSEA. With V trimmed by 4 bases and J by 11 bases, 7 bases remained unmatched. CDR3 protein: CSVVAGGKAFF. The CDR3 DNA sequence: TGCAGCGTTGTGGCAGGGGGAAAGGCTTTCTTT.

The chain carries TRBV2 and TRBJ2-7; D unresolved. This CDR3 is 14 amino acids long. Trimming shortened V by 10 bases and J by 0 bases, and 16 bases separated the two germline ends. Germline V gene data show CDR1 as SNHLY and CDR2 as FYNNEI. CDR3 coding DNA: TGTGCCACAACTCGGGTCCTGAGCTCCTACGAGCAGTACTTC. It translates to CATTRVLSSYEQYF.

The rearrangement uses TRBV7-9 and TRBJ1-5; 9 bases map to TRBD1. Germline assignment: CDR1 SEHNR and CDR2 FQNEAQ (reference sequence). The CDR3 has 17 amino acids. The ends lost 5 bases at V and 0 bases at J; junction bases unmatched: 8. In nucleotides, the CDR3 is TGTGCCAGCAGCCTCTTCACAGGGGGCCATAGCAATCAGCCCCAGCATTTT. Translation gives CASSLFTGGHSNQPQHF. The complete variable domain, with remaining parts taken from reference TRBV7-9 and TRBJ1-5, reads DTGVSQNPRHKITKRGQNVTFRCDPISEHNRLYWYRQTLGQGPEFLTYFQNEAQLEKSRLLSDRFSAERPKGSFSTLEIQRTEQGDSAMYLCASSLFTGGHSNQPQHFGDGTRLSIL.

V gene TRBV29-1 combines with J gene TRBJ2-5; D gene unclear. The germline gives CDR1 SQVTM, CDR2 ANQGSEA. Trimming took off 4 bases at V and 2 bases at J, with 8 bases between the two ends. CDR3 length: 12 residues. CDR3 loop: CSVGLDQETQYF. The CDR3 DNA is TGCAGCGTTGGGCTAGATCAAGAGACCCAGTACTTC.